This T cell receptor beta chain stems from a study of molecular identifiers for immune sequencing clone quantification. Previously described methods with listed TCR primers produced the bulk TCR libraries. One entry per CDR3 protein results from TCRdb running MiXCR on the PCR reads. The repertoire holds about 40,000 distinct CDR3 sequences, with approximately 22% as singletons. Germline V lookup: CDR1 LGHNT, CDR2 FRNRAP. The length of the CDR3 is 16 residues. The J segment lost 0 bases and the V segment lost 4 bases, leaving 9 bases of the junction unmatched. This clonotype was sampled from a human donor in good health. Some libraries in this study had Jurkat cell RNA spiked in. The sample comprised naive CD8+ T cells from blood, with Jurkat cell RNA spiked in. Indicated subset: FACS-sorted CD8+CD4-CCR7+CD45RA+ naive T cells. The chain has TRBV12-5 and TRBJ2-7; 7 bases map to TRBD2. Written as DNA, the CDR3 is TGTGCTAGTGGTTCAACTAGCGCCGTCTTCTCCTACGAGCAGTACTTC. Translating it yields CASGSTSAVFSYEQYF. Full variable domain (outside the CDR3, taken from reference TRBV12-5 and TRBJ2-7): DARVTQTPRHKVTEMGQEVTMRCQPILGHNTVFWYRQTMMQGLELLAYFRNRAPLDDSGMPKDRFSAEMPDATLATLKIQPSEPRDSAVYFCASGSTSAVFSYEQYFGPGTRLTVT.